This T cell receptor (beta chain) was documented in a study of OX40 agonist ivuxolimab in advanced cancers. Looked up from germline, CDR1 is MGHDK and CDR2 is SYGVNS. V was pared by 3 bases and J by 1 base, with 9 bases between. The CDR3 is made up of 14 amino acids. Produced via immunoSEQ multiplex PCR; TCRdb's table is partial and in-frame only. The data hold 80,000 or so clones, with roughly 91% observed a single time. Comment on this clone: Antigen unknown.

Study-level points and caveats: Patients with a partial response at 0.1-3.0 mg/kg had among the lowest clonal expansion.

The TCR comes from an adult with an advanced solid tumor such as melanoma, head and neck, liver or kidney cancer. V is TRBV25-1 and J is TRBJ1-1, with D tentatively TRBD1 (6 bases). Sequences were derived from CD4+ or CD8+ T cells sorted from blood, sampled in a trial of the OX40 agonist ivuxolimab. The CDR3 loop reads CASSDGGQNTEAFF. CDR3 nucleotide sequence: TGTGCCAGCAGTGACGGGGGACAGAACACTGAAGCTTTCTTT. Using reference TRBV25-1 and TRBJ1-1 for the parts outside the CDR3, the full variable domain is EADIYQTPRYLVIGTGKKITLECSQTMGHDKMYWYQQDPGMELHLIHYSYGVNSTEKGDLSSESTVSRIRTEHFPLTLESARPSHTSQYLCASSDGGQNTEAFFGQGTRLTVV.